The 8 T cell receptor beta chains reported below all come from one sample, sequenced in a study of blood T cell repertoires in COVID-19. Sequenced by immunoSEQ multiplex PCR; TCRdb stores in-frame clones only, minus some. The data show about 240,000 clones, roughly 90% seen once. The sequenced sample was peripheral blood. These receptors originate from a man aged 55 to 70 who had recovered from COVID-19.

V and J are TRBV12-3 or TRBV12-4 and TRBJ2-1, with 7 bases fitting TRBD2. The CDR3 totals 13 residues. J lost 9 bases, V lost 4 bases, and 6 bases had no gene match. The DNA for the CDR3 is TGTGCCAGCAGTTCGACTAGCACGGGTGAGCAGTTCTTC. Residues: CASSSTSTGEQFF.

This chain joins TRBV2 and TRBJ2-2; D is perhaps TRBD2 (6 bases). The germline V gene encodes CDR1 SNHLY and CDR2 FYNNEI. The CDR3 loop spans 16 amino acids. V lost 7 bases, J lost 4 bases, and 19 bases lay in between. CDR3 coding DNA: TGTGCCAGCATCCGAATCGGGGGTCAAGCCACCGGGGAGCTGTTTTTT. Translated: CASIRIGGQATGELFF.

V gene TRBV6-2 or TRBV6-3 combines with J gene TRBJ2-1; the match to TRBD2 covers 9 bases. Trimming took 0 bases from V and 6 from J; bases not matched to a gene: 9. CDR3 length equals 17 residues. Per germline, CDR1 MNHEY and CDR2 SVGEGT. The CDR3 reads CASSYSIYSGGGNEQFF. The CDR3 bases are TGTGCCAGCAGTTACTCGATTTATAGCGGGGGAGGCAATGAGCAGTTCTTC.

The chain joins TRBV9 to TRBJ1-2; D perhaps matches TRBD1 (5 bases). Germline V gene sequence: CDR1 SGDLS, CDR2 YYNGEE. The ends were cut back, 0 bases at V and 4 bases at J, with 13 bases in the middle. The CDR3 extends over 15 amino acids. CDR3 residues: CASSVGQGPTYGYTF. The CDR3 region has the DNA TGTGCCAGCAGCGTAGGCCAGGGTCCTACCTATGGCTACACCTTC.

The chain carries TRBV5-1 and TRBJ1-1; D unresolved. Germline lookup yields CDR1 SGHRS and CDR2 YFSETQ. The CDR3 has 16 residues. V lost 4 bases and J 7 bases, leaving 23 bases between the germline ends. The CDR3 sequence: CASSPLIDDTSREAFF. The DNA of the CDR3 is TGCGCCAGCAGCCCCCTAATTGATGACACCTCCCGTGAAGCTTTCTTT. The full variable domain, rest sourced from reference TRBV5-1 and TRBJ1-1, is KAGVTQTPRYLIKTRGQQVTLSCSPISGHRSVSWYQQTPGQGLQFLFEYFSETQRNKGNFPGRFSGRQFSNSRSEMNVSTLELGDSALYLCASSPLIDDTSREAFFGQGTRLTVV.

The genes are TRBV12-3 or TRBV12-4 and TRBJ1-2; 7 bases are shared with TRBD1. The junction had 6 bases not matched to a gene; V was cut back by 4 bases and J by 7 bases. The CDR3 is made up of 13 amino acids. CDR3 loop: CASSYRGQGGYTF. The CDR3 coding sequence is TGTGCCAGCAGTTACAGGGGCCAAGGTGGCTACACCTTC.

The chain joins TRBV11-2 to TRBJ2-1, with 8 bases that match TRBD2. Unmatched junction bases numbered 5, after V lost 1 base and J lost 3 bases. This CDR3 has 16 amino acids. Germline values: CDR1 SGHAT, CDR2 FQNNGV. The DNA of the CDR3 is TGTGCCAGCAGCTTAGTAGTGCTAGCGGGCTACAATGAGCAGTTCTTC. Translated: CASSLVVLAGYNEQFF.

The V call is TRBV12-5, the J call TRBJ2-3, with D possibly matching TRBD2 (6 bases). V was shortened by 6 bases and J by 1 base, with 11 bases between the two germline ends. This CDR3 is built from 14 residues. CDR1 is LGHNT, CDR2 FRNRAP, per germline. CDR3 nucleotide sequence: TGTGCTAGTGGCCCGGGGGAGGGCACAGATACGCAGTATTTT. Translation: CASGPGEGTDTQYF.